This T cell receptor (beta chain) was profiled in a study of cytomegalovirus exposure and HLA in healthy donors (dated by TCRdb to 2017 to 2019). About the study as a whole: According to an earlier analysis of 587 of the donors, about 179 million T cells yielded roughly 110 million unique TCR beta sequences and about 300 Gb of sequence data. An early release that covered roughly 600 HLA-typed donors contained around 330 gigabases of sequencing data and approximately 85 million unique TCR sequences. Of the approximately 400 genotyped donors, over 65% fell in the genetic ancestry cluster associated with self-reported Caucasian donors. The study aimed to test whether signatures of past pathogen exposure could be identified by cataloging public T cell receptors. The T cell repertoires of several hundred subjects were profiled by immunosequencing and related to cytomegalovirus serostatus. Along with the approximately 650-subject first cohort, a separate validation cohort of more than 90 different subjects was used. The study combined high-throughput TCR immunosequencing, statistical association of individual TCRs with disease status, and machine learning to predict cytomegalovirus infection status. A later analysis re-examined previously published TCR beta repertoires from 610 or so donors and added high-resolution HLA genotyping to investigate patterns of TCR occurrence. Rather than drawing on any new phenotypic data, the later analysis identified candidate immune exposures from TCR beta sequences and the way those sequences occurred across donors. In an earlier analysis of roughly 580 of the donors, high-throughput TCR beta sequencing was used to judge whether each TCR beta V gene segment behaved as functional or pseudogenic. Donor age, sex, ethnicity and CMV serostatus were compiled together with the repertoire data. Genome-wide SNP genotypes for about 65% of the roughly 700 donors were used in a later genetic analysis, which treated that subset as a discovery cohort. Every discovery cohort repertoire had been produced on one sequencing platform. HLA typing included class I and class II loci at four-digit resolution. Typing coverage varied by locus: about 620-640 donors for A, B, C, DRB1 and DQB1; 500 to 550 for DQA1; around 610 for DPA1; approximately 490 for DPB1. Because of strong linkage in the cohort, a handful of DR-DQ haplotypes were treated as single units for association and clustering. Among roughly 400 genotyped donors of the cohort, an average of approximately 240,000 unique TCR beta nucleotide sequences was sequenced per donor, of which approximately 19% were non-productive. Study-wide findings and limitations: The only immune exposure information available for the cohort was CMV serostatus. A later analysis found that TCR association rates varied across HLA loci, with DRB1 alleles showing the most associated TCRs and HLA-C alleles the fewest. A further reported finding was that TCR beta sequences accurately predicted the HLA-A and HLA-B alleles for most subjects in the first cohort. A later analysis reported that several top co-occurrence clusters appeared linked to parvovirus B19, influenza, CMV and Epstein-Barr virus. Because counts were too low, seventeen rarely observed V segments, including chromosome 9 orphons, were left out of the earlier analysis of some 600 of the donors. The authors suggested that the approach could potentially be extended to other disease states and immunological phenotypes. A cluster of highly shared sequence variants was judged likely to be a technical artifact of the sequencing pipeline. In a later analysis, most CMV-associated TCR beta chains were found to appear HLA-restricted, with HLA associations seemingly driven largely by CMV exposure. Compared with the roughly 720-donor mean, donors in an Asian-associated ancestry cluster had fewer N-insertions in productive TCRs, according to a later genetic analysis. In a later analysis, 15,000 to 20,000 TCR beta sequences were associated with specific HLA alleles at a false discovery rate of 0.05. A total of 164 TCR beta chains were listed by the study as associated with cytomegalovirus. Roughly uniform sequencing depth across donors was assumed in presence/absence analyses, although this assumption may not hold. Because the 87-base-pair reads could not distinguish some IMGT-functional V segments, including TRBV6-2 and TRBV6-3, those segments were excluded. In vitro tests confirmed that three of the cytomegalovirus-associated TCR beta chains recognize cytomegalovirus antigens. Because HLA typing was unavailable for some donors at each locus, only the typed subset was used in association tests. In a later analysis, HLA-associated TCR beta chains were found to be more clonally expanded and to have lower generation probabilities than equally common non-associated chains. Most TCR sequences were observed very rarely across donors, whereas some public TCRs were present in many individuals. In both the original and validation cohorts, the classifier was reported to diagnose cytomegalovirus status with high specificity and sensitivity. When HLA alleles, especially DR and DQ, strongly co-occurred, TCR associations were difficult to assign to individual alleles. Linkage disequilibrium might explain the correlated functional status among segregating V segments, but an unknown experimental factor could not be ruled out. The cohort was sequenced for TCR beta chains only, and without alpha or paired-chain data the features that could be detected were limited. In an earlier analysis of about 600 of the donors, most TCR beta V segments appeared in productive rearrangements about 90% or about 30% of the time, broadly matching IMGT annotations. In a later genetic analysis, a missense DCLRE1C variant was associated with V-gene and J-gene trimming of TCR beta chains, and the association was replicated in an independent cohort.

A note on this clone: Its antigen has not been determined. No clone much larger than this one lies a single base away; base qualities are absent.

V is shortened by 3 bases, J by 5 bases, and the region joining them spans 7 bases. The CDR3 runs 12 amino acids, cysteine and phenylalanine included. Solely the CDR3 DNA is kept, with 36 bases framed from the first base. Via the germline V gene, CDR1 is MDHEN and CDR2 SYDVKM. The library was generated by the immunoSEQ multiplex PCR assay. For the multiplex PCR, a mixture combining 60 forward primers for TCR Vbeta segments and 13 reverse primers for TCR Jbeta segments was used. The CDR3 region of rearranged TCR beta genes was amplified from genomic DNA by a multiplex PCR assay. The Illumina HiSeq System was used to sequence the amplified TCR beta libraries as 87-base-pair reads. The original pipeline was this. Across the 500 to 750 repertoires, a later analysis counted tens of millions of unique TCR beta chains, about 10 million of which were shared by at least two donors. To remove PCR and sequencing errors, raw reads were error-corrected and collapsed into unique sequences using a nearest-neighbor algorithm that merged closely related sequences. CDR3 sequences were aligned to IMGT reference sequences to assign V, D and J gene segments. For a sequence to be retained, a match of at least six nucleotides was required to both a V gene segment and a J gene segment. A rearrangement was called productive if the CDR3 had no stop codons and remained in frame with V and J, and every other rearrangement was called non-productive. Following IMGT convention, CDR3 was defined as the stretch from the second conserved V-encoded cysteine up to the conserved J-encoded phenylalanine. The earlier analysis of 500 to 600 of the donors excluded sequences that lacked an unambiguous match to a single V gene segment. In an earlier analysis of 450 to 750 of the donors, a V segment was called functional when productive rearrangements were above 56.7%, and segregating when the standard deviation between donors exceeded 5%. To diagnose cytomegalovirus status from the catalog of TCR beta chain sequences, a statistical classification framework was built. A later analysis assigned V and J genes by comparing TCR nucleotide sequences with IMGT/GENE-DB human TR gene sequences. A later analysis assigned CDR3 sequences and most-parsimonious VDJ recombination scenarios with the TCRdist pipeline. In a later analysis, every TCR beta chain was defined by the combination of its CDR3 amino acid sequence and its V-gene family, and reads without a unique V-gene family were dropped. In a later analysis, approximately 640 highly shared, low-generation-probability nucleotide sequences were removed to address suspected cross-contamination and a sequencing artifact. In a later analysis, a clonal expansion index for each public chain was calculated from normalized within-repertoire ranks of inferred template counts. In a later analysis, generation probabilities were computed using a VDJ recombination model fitted to out-of-frame rearrangements, and the results were checked against IGoR. In a later analysis, hypergeometric tests were used to score TCR-TCR, TCR-HLA and TCR-CMV co-occurrence, with a repertoire-size bias correction applied to TCR pairs. False discovery rates were estimated in a later analysis by permuting HLA or CMV assignments 20 times. In a later analysis, co-occurring TCRs were grouped with DBSCAN, and TCRdist sequence similarity was added when clustering was performed within HLA-allele-positive subsets. For co-occurrence clustering, repertoires with fewer than 30,000 or more than 120,000 public chains were excluded, along with five or six repertoires with anomalous nucleotide sharing. Drawn from immuneACCESS, this table holds only the in-frame rearrangements with V and J called that TCRdb kept. Clones are partly lost; checked studies trace under half to an unresolved V gene and leave the rest unexplained. From that table come the V and J calls and clone size; the DNA was used to work out D and trimming. The sample table records just over 150,000 clones; more than 60% of these occur just once. Of the sample, under 1.5% falls within the top ten clones.

In total, just over 650 healthy bone marrow donors made up the cohort. Cohort members were all nominally healthy when sampled, although unrecorded immune exposures were likely present. The donor tested CMV seronegative and was one of the 352 seronegative cohort members. A peripheral blood sample was collected from each donor, and TCR beta sequencing was performed on peripheral blood mononuclear cells. Genomic DNA was extracted from the blood cell samples with the Qiagen DNeasy Blood Extraction Kit. The specimen was PBMCs. The V and J genes are TRBV28 and TRBJ1-2; the D segment cannot be called with confidence. The origin of this receptor is a woman aged 30 to 39 in good health and CMV-seronegative. The nucleotides are TGTGCCAGCAGTTTGAGTGGTTATGGCTACACCTTC. Translated, this is CASSLSGYGYTF.